This T cell receptor (beta chain) came from a study of control samples from healthy donors and cancer patients. Sequencing used immunoSEQ multiplex PCR; TCRdb keeps in-frame clones, though not all of them. This table holds approximately 90,000 clones, around 89% found once. The source of this sequence is a woman aged 70-85 years in good health. The specimen sequenced was blood.

In nucleotides, the CDR3 is TGTGCCAGCAGTGAGCGGACAGGGAATTCACCCCTCCACTTT. Its protein product is CASSERTGNSPLHF. The chain combines TRBV6-1 with TRBJ1-6; 8 positions agree with TRBD1. V trimming: 3 bases; J trimming: 7 bases; junction bases outside the gene matches: 2. Germline V gene data show CDR1 as MNHNS and CDR2 as SASEGT. The CDR3 loop spans 14 amino acids.